Listed below are T cell receptor beta chains from one sample, sequenced in a study of response to subunit inactivated influenza vaccine. TCRdb passed the RT-PCR reads through MiXCR, listing each CDR3 protein once. The sample gives approximately 700,000 distinct CDR3 sequences, 15% to 19% of which show up once; 11% is in the top ten. The source material was PBMCs from blood, sampled roughly 13 days after vaccination. The source of these receptors is a man aged 50-59 years who received an inactivated influenza vaccine. Each CDR3 is given with its conserved first and last residue. D genes are given only for firm matches. For some rows the clone size is stated as once, few or many, or as a class when expanded; others skip it.

j_call v_call d_call clone_size cdr3_nt cdr3_aa
TRBJ2-7 TRBV7-2 - many TGCGCCAGCAGCTTGCCGGGGGCCTACGAGCAGTACTTC CASSLPGAYEQYF
TRBJ2-3 TRBV7-6 - few TGTGCCAGCAGCTCCAGGGGGAGGGCAGATACGCAGTATTTT CASSSRGRADTQYF
TRBJ1-5 TRBV5-5 - few TGTGCCAGCAGCTTGTCAGGGCTCCAGCCCCAGCATTTT CASSLSGLQPQHF
TRBJ1-4 TRBV28 - - TGTGCCAGCAGTTTGCCGAGTTCAAATGAAAAACTGTTTTTT CASSLPSSNEKLFF
TRBJ2-2 TRBV2 TRBD1 few TGTGCCAGCAGTGAGGCAACAGGGGCAGTCACCGGGGAGCTGTTTTTT CASSEATGAVTGELFF
TRBJ2-7 TRBV20-1 - - TGCAGTGCTAGAGCCGTAAGCGGAAGCTCCTACGAGCAGTACTTC CSARAVSGSSYEQYF
TRBJ1-1 TRBV7-2 TRBD1 few TGTGCCAGCAGCATGGGACAGTACACTGAAGCTTTCTTT CASSMGQYTEAFF
TRBJ2-2 TRBV27 - - TGTGCCAGCAGTTTAGGAGGTGGCGACGGGGAGCTGTTTTTT CASSLGGGDGELFF
TRBJ2-3 TRBV18 - - TGTGCCAGCTCTCGAATCTACCCAGATACGCAGTATTTT CASSRIYPDTQYF
TRBJ2-5 TRBV7-9 - few TGTGCCAGCAGCTGGGACACTGGAGAGACCCAGTACTTC CASSWDTGETQYF
TRBJ2-7 TRBV21-1 - - TGTGCCAGCAGCAAAGGGTGCACAGGGTCCTACGAGCAGTACTTC CASSKGCTGSYEQYF
TRBJ2-7 TRBV19 TRBD1 - TGTGCCAGTAGTAGGACCAACAGGGGACCCTACGAGCAGTACTTC CASSRTNRGPYEQYF
TRBJ2-3 TRBV7-9 - - TGTGCCAGCAGCTTAGTGGGGTGGGTGCGGCCCACAGATACGCAGTATTTT CASSLVGWVRPTDTQYF
TRBJ2-7 TRBV5-5 - few TGTGCCAGCAGCTTAGGGTCAGCCTCGGAGCAGTACTTC CASSLGSASEQYF
TRBJ2-3 TRBV5-1 TRBD1 few TGCGCCAGCAGTTCCCAACAGGGGGGAATAGATACGCAGTATTTT CASSSQQGGIDTQYF
TRBJ2-1 TRBV5-8 TRBD2 - TGTGCCAGCAGCTTGGGATTTAGGGGCGGGAGGGCGGATGAGCAGTTCTTC CASSLGFRGGRADEQFF
TRBJ2-2 TRBV5-1 - - TGCGCCAGCAGCCTGTACCCGGGACGGGGGAACACCGGGGAGCTGTTTTTT CASSLYPGRGNTGELFF
TRBJ2-1 TRBV9 - - TGTGCCAGCAGCTCAAGAGGGTGGGGCTCGTCCTACAATGAGCAGTTCTTC CASSSRGWGSSYNEQFF
TRBJ2-2 TRBV30 - - TGTGCCTGGACGAAAGTGGGCACCGGGGAGCTGTTTTTT CAWTKVGTGELFF
TRBJ2-5 TRBV4-3 - - TGCGCCAGCAGCCAAGCAGCGACGGAGACCCAGTACTTC CASSQAATETQYF
TRBJ2-1 TRBV29-1 - many TGCAGCGTTTTAGCCGGGATTGAGCAGTTCTTC CSVLAGIEQFF
TRBJ2-3 TRBV7-3 TRBD2 - TGTGCCAGCAGCTTAAACCCTAGCGGGAGCACAGATACGCAGTATTTT CASSLNPSGSTDTQYF
TRBJ2-3 TRBV7-2 - once TGTGCCAGCAGCTTACAACCTAGCACAGATACGCAGTATTTT CASSLQPSTDTQYF
TRBJ1-6 TRBV20-1 TRBD1 many TGCAGTGCTAGAGCCGGGACAGATAATAATTCACCCCTCCACTTT CSARAGTDNNSPLHF
TRBJ2-5 TRBV7-2 - - TGTGCCAGCAGCCGCAGGGGGGGGGCCGGGGAGACCCAGTACTTC CASSRRGGAGETQYF
TRBJ1-5 TRBV5-1 - few TGCGCCAGCAGCTTGGCGTCAGGGGAAGGGGCCCAGCATTTT CASSLASGEGAQHF
TRBJ1-5 TRBV6-5 - few TGTGCCAGCAGTTACGAAAGGGACGGCTGGCCCCAGCATTTT CASSYERDGWPQHF
TRBJ1-4 TRBV6-1 - - TGTGCCAGCAGCCTATCCCCCGGGACTAATGAAAAACTGTTTTTT CASSLSPGTNEKLFF
TRBJ2-1 TRBV10-3 - many TGTGCCATCAGTGACCAGCAGGGCCCCTACAATGAGCAGTTCTTC CAISDQQGPYNEQFF
TRBJ2-3 TRBV29-1 - many TGCAGCGTTGGGTTATTGTCGGGAGATACGCAGTATTTT CSVGLLSGDTQYF
TRBJ1-1 TRBV10-3 - - TGTGCCATCAGTGAGGGATTAATGGTGGCTTTCTTT CAISEGLMVAFF
TRBJ2-7 TRBV29-1 TRBD2 few TGCAGCGTTGGTGGGGGGGGAGGCAGCTACGAGCAGTACTTC CSVGGGGGSYEQYF
TRBJ2-5 TRBV5-1 TRBD2 few TGCGCCAGCAGCACAGCGGGGGGGCTGGAGACCCAGTACTTC CASSTAGGLETQYF
TRBJ1-6 TRBV5-1 - few TGCGCCAGCAGGCCCGGACATGATAATTCACCCCTCCACTTT CASRPGHDNSPLHF
TRBJ1-4 TRBV4-3 - - TGCGCCAGCAGCCAAGTCTACCCCCCAGGGATCCGCCAACTGTTTTTT CASSQVYPPGIRQLFF
TRBJ1-1 TRBV7-9 - few TGTGCCAGCAGCTTAGTTTCCGGGGTAGACACTGAAGCTTTCTTT CASSLVSGVDTEAFF
TRBJ2-7 TRBV28 - medium-sized TGTGCCAGCAGTCGGGGACTGACGTCCTACGAGCAGTACTTC CASSRGLTSYEQYF
TRBJ2-1 TRBV27 TRBD2 few TGTGCCAGCAGTCAAAGCGGGGGGGCCCTCAATGAGCAGTTCTTC CASSQSGGALNEQFF
TRBJ2-1 TRBV2 TRBD1 many TGTGCCAGCAGTAATGACAGGGGGAGTTGGAATGAGCAGTTCTTC CASSNDRGSWNEQFF
TRBJ2-4 TRBV29-1 - few TGCAGCGTTGTCCAGGCTGGGGCCAAAAACATTCAGTACTTC CSVVQAGAKNIQYF
TRBJ2-1 TRBV20-1 - few TGCAGTGCTAGCCAGACAGTCAATGAGCAGTTCTTC CSASQTVNEQFF
TRBJ1-3 TRBV29-1 TRBD1 few TGCAGCGTTGACGAGGGGGCCTCGAGCTCTGGAAACACCATATATTTT CSVDEGASSSGNTIYF
TRBJ2-2 TRBV21-1 - - TGTGCCAGCAGCCAACCCAGGACAGGGGGCTTCGCGAACACCGGGGAGCTGTTTTTT CASSQPRTGGFANTGELFF
TRBJ1-6 TRBV30 TRBD1 - TGTGCCTGGAGGGGACAGGGTGTCGGTTCACCCCTCCACTTT CAWRGQGVGSPLHF
TRBJ1-2 TRBV24-1 - - TGTGCCACCAGTGATTTAACCAGCTATGGCTACACCTTC CATSDLTSYGYTF
TRBJ2-5 TRBV20-1 TRBD2 few TGCAGTGCTAGCTTGGGACTAGCCCAAGAGACCCAGTACTTC CSASLGLAQETQYF
TRBJ2-1 TRBV29-1 - few TGCAGCGCTAAAAGACAGAGAGTCTACAATGAGCAGTTCTTC CSAKRQRVYNEQFF
TRBJ2-7 TRBV5-1 - few TGCGCCAGCAGCTTGGCCGACAGGTCTCGGGAGCAGTACTTC CASSLADRSREQYF
TRBJ2-1 TRBV11-2 TRBD2 - TGTGCCAGCAGCGTGTCCCGGCTAGCGGGAGACAATGAGCAGTTCTTC CASSVSRLAGDNEQFF
TRBJ2-2 TRBV2 - - TGTGCCAGCCGGGGGCAGTTCGGGCCCGGGGAGCTGTTTTTT CASRGQFGPGELFF
TRBJ2-7 TRBV20-1 - - TGCAGTGTGAACCCCAAGGGAAACGAGCAGTACTTC CSVNPKGNEQYF
TRBJ2-1 TRBV29-1 TRBD2 - TGCAGCGTGACCCCTAGGGTAGCGGGATCTGAGCAGTTCTTC CSVTPRVAGSEQFF
TRBJ2-1 TRBV20-1 - few TGCAGTGCGACACCCCGACAGTCCTACTCCTACAATGAGCAGTTCTTC CSATPRQSYSYNEQFF
TRBJ1-5 TRBV12-3/TRBV12-4 TRBD1 - TGTGCCAGCAGTCCCGGGACAGGGGGATTTCAGCCCCAGCATTTT CASSPGTGGFQPQHF
TRBJ2-7 TRBV28 - few TGTGCCAGCAGTTTAGGTCCCGGCGAATCCTACGAGCAGTACTTC CASSLGPGESYEQYF
TRBJ2-5 TRBV29-1 TRBD1 few TGCAGCGTTGAAAGACAGGGGCAAGAGACCCAGTACTTC CSVERQGQETQYF
TRBJ2-7 TRBV6-7 TRBD1 - TGTGCCAGCAGTTACCGTACAGGGGTGAGCGAGCAGTACTTC CASSYRTGVSEQYF
TRBJ2-3 TRBV9 - - TGTGCCAGCAGCGTAGACCCCTCAGCAGATACGCAGTATTTT CASSVDPSADTQYF
TRBJ2-7 TRBV19 TRBD1 few TGTGCCAGTAGTTTAGGATGGGGACAGCGAAGATACGAGCAGTACTTC CASSLGWGQRRYEQYF
TRBJ2-2 TRBV7-2 TRBD1 many TGTGCCAGCAGCTGGACAGGGCAGGCCGGGGAGCTGTTTTTT CASSWTGQAGELFF